This entry concerns a single T cell receptor (beta chain). Its target is unknown. The primer mix had 60 Vbeta and 13 Jbeta primers. Generated by immunoSEQ multiplex PCR, the TCRdb table keeps only in-frame clones and is missing some. The sample yields approximately 100,000 clones, 75% seen once. The sample originates from a study of cytomegalovirus exposure and HLA in healthy donors. Study-wide findings and caveats: It was reported in a later analysis that an Asian-associated ancestry cluster showed fewer N-insertions than the 666-donor mean. TCR beta V segments were, for the most part, productive about 87% or about 30% of the time in an earlier analysis.

V dropped 3 bases and J dropped 6; count of bases not matched to a gene: 8. The germline V gene encodes CDR1 KGHSH and CDR2 LQKENI. This CDR3 spans 16 amino acids. The source is a man aged 45-60 years in good health and CMV-seronegative. The J gene is TRBJ2-1, the V gene TRBV18, with 10 bases that match TRBD2. Sequenced material: PBMCs. CDR3 sequence (DNA): TGTGCCAGCTCACCCCGGGGGATAGCGGGAGGCAATGAGCAGTTCTTC. It codes for CASSPRGIAGGNEQFF.